The clone carrying this T cell receptor (beta chain) has a handful of counts. Its antigen is still unknown. TCRdb reprocessed the RACE reads with MiXCR, giving one entry per CDR3 protein. The sample contains tens of thousands of distinct CDR3 sequences, roughly 10% of which appear only once. This sample's time point: patch test 2, 6 weeks after DPC sensitization. Treatment of the sample: therapeutic diphenylcyclopropenone sensitization with weekly scalp DPC. Patch tests were applied only after blood draws. The sample comes from a study of human T cells and chemical hapten exposure. Study context: The sensitizer, 2% DPC, was used on 2 cm by 2 cm of upper inner arm skin.

V gave up 6 bases and J gave up 2 bases; unmatched junction bases: 5. The germline CDR1 and CDR2 sequences are SGHKS and YYEKEE (reference sequence). The CDR3 loop spans 13 amino acids. Study-wide findings and caveats: The formation of large CDR3 similarity clusters by expanded TCRs significantly exceeded that of controls.

The chain is built from TRBV5-5 and TRBJ2-7; TRBD1 aligns across 7 bases. The receptor comes from a woman aged 25 to 39 with alopecia areata. Some clones in this sample may be carry-over from other donors' samples. This material consisted of whole blood, taken in connection with sensitization to the hapten diphenylcyclopropenone (DPC). CDR3 loop: CASTTGQAYEQYF. Here the CDR3 DNA reads TGTGCCAGCACTACCGGACAGGCCTACGAGCAGTACTTC.